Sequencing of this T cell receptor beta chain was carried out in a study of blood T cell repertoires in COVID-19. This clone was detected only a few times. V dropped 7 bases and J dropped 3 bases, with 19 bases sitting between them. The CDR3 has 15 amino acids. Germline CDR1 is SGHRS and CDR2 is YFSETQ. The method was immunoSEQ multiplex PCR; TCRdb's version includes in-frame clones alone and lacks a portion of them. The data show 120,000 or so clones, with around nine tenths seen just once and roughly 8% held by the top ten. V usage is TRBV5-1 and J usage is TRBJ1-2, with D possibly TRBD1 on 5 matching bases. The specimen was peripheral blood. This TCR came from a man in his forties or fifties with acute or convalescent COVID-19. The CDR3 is CASRLFEGADYGYTF. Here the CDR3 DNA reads TGCGCCAGCCGACTTTTCGAAGGGGCGGACTATGGCTACACCTTC.